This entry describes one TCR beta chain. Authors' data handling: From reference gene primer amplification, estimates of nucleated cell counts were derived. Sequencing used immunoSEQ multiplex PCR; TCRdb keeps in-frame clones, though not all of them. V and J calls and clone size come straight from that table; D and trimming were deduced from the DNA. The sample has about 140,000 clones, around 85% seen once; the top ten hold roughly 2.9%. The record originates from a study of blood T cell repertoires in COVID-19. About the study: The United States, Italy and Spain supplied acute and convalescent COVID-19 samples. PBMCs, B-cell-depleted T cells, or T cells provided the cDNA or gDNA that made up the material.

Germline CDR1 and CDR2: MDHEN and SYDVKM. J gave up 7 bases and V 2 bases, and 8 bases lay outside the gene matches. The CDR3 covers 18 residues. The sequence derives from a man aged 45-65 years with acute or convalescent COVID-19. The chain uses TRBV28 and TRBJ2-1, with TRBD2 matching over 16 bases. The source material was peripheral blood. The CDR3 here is CASSLEGLAGGPLNEQFF. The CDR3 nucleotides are TGTGCCAGCAGTTTAGAGGGACTAGCGGGAGGGCCCCTGAATGAGCAGTTCTTC.